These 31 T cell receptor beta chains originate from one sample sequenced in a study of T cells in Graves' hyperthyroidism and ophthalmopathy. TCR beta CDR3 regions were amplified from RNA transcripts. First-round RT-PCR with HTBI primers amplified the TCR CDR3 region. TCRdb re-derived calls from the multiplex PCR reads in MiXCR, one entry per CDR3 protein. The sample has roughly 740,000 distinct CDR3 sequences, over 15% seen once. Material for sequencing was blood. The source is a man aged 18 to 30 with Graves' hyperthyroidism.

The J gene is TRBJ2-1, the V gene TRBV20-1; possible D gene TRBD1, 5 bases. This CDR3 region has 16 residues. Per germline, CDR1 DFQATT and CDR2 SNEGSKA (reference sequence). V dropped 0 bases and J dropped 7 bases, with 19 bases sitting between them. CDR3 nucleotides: TGCAGTGCTAGAGATTTAAGGACAACCTCCTCTAATGAGCAGTTCTTC. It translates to CSARDLRTTSSNEQFF.

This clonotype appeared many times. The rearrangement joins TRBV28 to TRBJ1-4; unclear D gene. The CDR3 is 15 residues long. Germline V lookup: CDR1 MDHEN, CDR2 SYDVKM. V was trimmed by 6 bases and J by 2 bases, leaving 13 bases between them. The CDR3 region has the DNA TGTGCCAGCAGGCCCGGAGGGCAGACTAATGAAAAACTGTTTTTT. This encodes CASRPGGQTNEKLFF.

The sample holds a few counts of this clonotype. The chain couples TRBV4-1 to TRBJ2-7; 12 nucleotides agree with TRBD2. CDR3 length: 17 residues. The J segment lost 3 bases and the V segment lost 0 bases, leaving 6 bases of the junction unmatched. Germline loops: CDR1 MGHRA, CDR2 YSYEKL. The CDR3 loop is CASSQETMGLAGYEQYF. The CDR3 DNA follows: TGCGCCAGCAGCCAAGAGACCATGGGACTAGCGGGCTACGAGCAGTACTTC.

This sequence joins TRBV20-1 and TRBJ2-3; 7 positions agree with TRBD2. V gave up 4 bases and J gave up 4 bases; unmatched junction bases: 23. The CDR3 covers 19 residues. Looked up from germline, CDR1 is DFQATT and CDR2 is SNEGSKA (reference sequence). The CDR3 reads CSAIPLIPVIREVSDTQYF. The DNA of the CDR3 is TGCAGTGCTATACCCCTCATACCAGTAATCCGGGAGGTGTCAGATACGCAGTATTTT.

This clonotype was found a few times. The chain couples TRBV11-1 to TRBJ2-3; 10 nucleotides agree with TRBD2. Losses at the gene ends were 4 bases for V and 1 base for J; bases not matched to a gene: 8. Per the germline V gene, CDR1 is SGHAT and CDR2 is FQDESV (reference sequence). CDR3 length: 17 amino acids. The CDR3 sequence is CASSSPLAGSGTDTQYF. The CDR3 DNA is TGTGCCAGCAGCTCCCCACTAGCGGGGTCTGGCACAGATACGCAGTATTTT.

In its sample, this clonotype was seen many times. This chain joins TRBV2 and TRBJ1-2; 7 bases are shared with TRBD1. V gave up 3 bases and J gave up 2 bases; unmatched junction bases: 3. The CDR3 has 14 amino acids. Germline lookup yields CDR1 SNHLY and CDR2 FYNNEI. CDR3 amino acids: CASSDQGGNYGYTF. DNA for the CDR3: TGTGCCAGCAGTGACCAGGGGGGGAACTATGGCTACACCTTC.

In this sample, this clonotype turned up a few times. The CDR3 DNA follows: TGCAGTGCTAGAGTGGGGCTAGTCCAAGAGACCCAGTACTTC. Protein: CSARVGLVQETQYF. The chain has TRBV20-1 and TRBJ2-5; D is perhaps TRBD1 (5 bases). The CDR3 totals 14 residues. Trimming took 1 base from V and 1 from J, leaving 10 bases between them. CDR1 DFQATT and CDR2 SNEGSKA come from the germline V gene (reference sequence).

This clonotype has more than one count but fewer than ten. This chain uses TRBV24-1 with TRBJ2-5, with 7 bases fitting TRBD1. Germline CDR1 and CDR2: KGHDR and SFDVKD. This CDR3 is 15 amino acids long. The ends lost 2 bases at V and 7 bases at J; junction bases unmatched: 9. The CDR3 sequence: CATSDSMTGLWTQYF. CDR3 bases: TGTGCCACCAGTGATTCGATGACAGGGTTATGGACCCAGTACTTC.

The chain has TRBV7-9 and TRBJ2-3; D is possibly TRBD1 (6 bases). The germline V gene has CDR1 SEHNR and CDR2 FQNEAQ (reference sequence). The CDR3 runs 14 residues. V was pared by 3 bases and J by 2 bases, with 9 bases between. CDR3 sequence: CASSLGANTDTQYF. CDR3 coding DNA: TGTGCCAGCAGCTTGGGGGCAAACACAGATACGCAGTATTTT.

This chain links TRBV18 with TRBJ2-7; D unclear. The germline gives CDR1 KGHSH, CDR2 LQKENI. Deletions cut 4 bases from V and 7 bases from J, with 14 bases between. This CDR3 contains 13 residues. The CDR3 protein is CASSLPGLKEQYF. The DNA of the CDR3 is TGTGCCAGCTCACTTCCGGGCCTCAAAGAGCAGTACTTC.

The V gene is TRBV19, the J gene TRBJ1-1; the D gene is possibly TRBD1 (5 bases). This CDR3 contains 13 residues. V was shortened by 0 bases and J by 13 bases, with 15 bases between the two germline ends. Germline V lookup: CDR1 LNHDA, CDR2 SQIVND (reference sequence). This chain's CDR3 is CASSIEAGGSGFF. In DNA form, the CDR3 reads TGTGCCAGTAGTATAGAGGCGGGGGGGAGTGGTTTCTTT.

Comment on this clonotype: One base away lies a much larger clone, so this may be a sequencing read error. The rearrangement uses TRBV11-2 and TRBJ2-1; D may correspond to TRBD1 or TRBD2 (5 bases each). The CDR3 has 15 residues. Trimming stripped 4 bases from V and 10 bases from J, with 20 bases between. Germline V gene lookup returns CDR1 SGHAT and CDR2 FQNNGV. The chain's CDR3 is CASSSRLLPRGEQFF. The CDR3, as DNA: TGTGCCAGCAGCTCAAGACTATTGCCCCGGGGCGAGCAGTTCTTC.

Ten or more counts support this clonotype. The CDR3 DNA reads TGTGCCAGACGAAGCGGCGAGCAGTACTTC. Its translation: CARRSGEQYF. V gene TRBV12-3 or TRBV12-4 combines with J gene TRBJ2-7; D is possibly TRBD2 (5 bases). V lost 9 bases and J lost 6, with 9 bases in between. The CDR3 covers 10 residues.

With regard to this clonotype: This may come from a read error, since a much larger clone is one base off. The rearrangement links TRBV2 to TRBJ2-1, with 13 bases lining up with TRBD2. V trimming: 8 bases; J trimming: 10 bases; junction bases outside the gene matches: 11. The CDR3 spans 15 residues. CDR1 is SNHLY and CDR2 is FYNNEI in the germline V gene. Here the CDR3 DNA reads TGTGCCAGCCGCGGGGGACTAGCGGGGCTCGAGGAGCAGTTCTTC. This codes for CASRGGLAGLEEQFF.

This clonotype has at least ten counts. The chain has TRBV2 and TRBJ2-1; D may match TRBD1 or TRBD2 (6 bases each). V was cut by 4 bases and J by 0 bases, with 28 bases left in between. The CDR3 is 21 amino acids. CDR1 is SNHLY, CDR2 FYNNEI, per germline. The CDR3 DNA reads TGTGCCAGCAGTGGAGATGGGGACGAAGCGGTAGGGGGGAACTCCTACAATGAGCAGTTCTTC. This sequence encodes CASSGDGDEAVGGNSYNEQFF.

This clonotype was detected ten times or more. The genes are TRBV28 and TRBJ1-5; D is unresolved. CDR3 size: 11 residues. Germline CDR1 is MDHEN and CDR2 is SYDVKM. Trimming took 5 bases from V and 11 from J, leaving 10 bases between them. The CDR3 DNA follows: TGTGCCAGCAGTGTAACAGTTACCCAGCATTTT. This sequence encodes CASSVTVTQHF.

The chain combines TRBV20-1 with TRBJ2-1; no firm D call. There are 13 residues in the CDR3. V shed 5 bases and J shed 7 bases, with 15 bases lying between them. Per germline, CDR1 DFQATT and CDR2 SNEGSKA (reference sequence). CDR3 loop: CSAQEIPRNEQFF. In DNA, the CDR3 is TGCAGTGCTCAGGAGATCCCTCGGAATGAGCAGTTCTTC.

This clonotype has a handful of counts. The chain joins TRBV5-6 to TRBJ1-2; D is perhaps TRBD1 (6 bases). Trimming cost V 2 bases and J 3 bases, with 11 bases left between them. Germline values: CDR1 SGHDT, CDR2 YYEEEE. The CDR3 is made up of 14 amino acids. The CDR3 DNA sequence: TGTGCCAGCAGCTTATCCGGGACACACTATGGCTACACCTTC. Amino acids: CASSLSGTHYGYTF. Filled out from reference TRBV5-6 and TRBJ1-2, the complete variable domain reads DAGVTQSPTHLIKTRGQQVTLRCSPKSGHDTVSWYQQALGQGPQFIFQYYEEEERQRGNFPDRFSGHQFPNYSSELNVNALLLGDSALYLCASSLSGTHYGYTFGSGTRLTVV.

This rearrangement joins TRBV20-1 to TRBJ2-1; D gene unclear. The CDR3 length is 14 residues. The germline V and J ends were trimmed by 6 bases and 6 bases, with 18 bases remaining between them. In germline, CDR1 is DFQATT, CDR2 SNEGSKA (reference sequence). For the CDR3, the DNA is TGCAGTGCCGGCGACGGAAGGGTTTCCAATGAGCAGTTCTTC. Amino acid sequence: CSAGDGRVSNEQFF.

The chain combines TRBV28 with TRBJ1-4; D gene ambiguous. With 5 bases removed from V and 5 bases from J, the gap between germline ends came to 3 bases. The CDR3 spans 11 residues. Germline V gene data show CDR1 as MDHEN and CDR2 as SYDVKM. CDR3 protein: CASSGNEKLFF. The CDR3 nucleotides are TGTGCCAGCAGTGGGAATGAAAAACTGTTTTTT.

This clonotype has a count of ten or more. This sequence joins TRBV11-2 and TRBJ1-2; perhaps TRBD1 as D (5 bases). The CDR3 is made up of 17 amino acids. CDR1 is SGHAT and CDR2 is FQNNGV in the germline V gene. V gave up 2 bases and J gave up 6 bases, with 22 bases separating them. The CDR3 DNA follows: TGTGCCAGCAGCTTAATAGCGGGGACCGCTCGGACAAATGGCTACACCTTC. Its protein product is CASSLIAGTARTNGYTF.

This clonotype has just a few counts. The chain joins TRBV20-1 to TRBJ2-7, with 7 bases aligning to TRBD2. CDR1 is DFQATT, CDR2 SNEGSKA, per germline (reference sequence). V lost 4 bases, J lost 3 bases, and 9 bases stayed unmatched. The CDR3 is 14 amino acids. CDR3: CSAIAGGKGYEQYF. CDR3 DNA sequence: TGCAGTGCTATCGCCGGGGGGAAGGGCTACGAGCAGTACTTC.

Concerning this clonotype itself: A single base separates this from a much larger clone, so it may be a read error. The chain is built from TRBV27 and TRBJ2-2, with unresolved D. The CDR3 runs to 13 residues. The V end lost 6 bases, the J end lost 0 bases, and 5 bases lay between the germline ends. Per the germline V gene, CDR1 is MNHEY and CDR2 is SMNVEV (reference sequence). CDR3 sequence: CASRAPNTGELFF. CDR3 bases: TGTGCCAGCAGGGCCCCGAACACCGGGGAGCTGTTTTTT.

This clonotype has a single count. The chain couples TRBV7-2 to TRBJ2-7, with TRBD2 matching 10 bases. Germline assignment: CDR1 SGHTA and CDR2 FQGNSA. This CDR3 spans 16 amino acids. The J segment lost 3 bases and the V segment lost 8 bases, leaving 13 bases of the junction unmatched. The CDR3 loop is CASGSQPSSGSYEQYF. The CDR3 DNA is TGTGCCAGCGGCTCTCAACCCTCTAGCGGGAGCTACGAGCAGTACTTC.

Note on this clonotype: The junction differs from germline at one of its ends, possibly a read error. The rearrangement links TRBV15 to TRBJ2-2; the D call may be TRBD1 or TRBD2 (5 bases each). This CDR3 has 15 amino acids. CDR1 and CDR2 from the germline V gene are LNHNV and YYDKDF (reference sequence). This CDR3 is CATSDGTSWTGEPFF. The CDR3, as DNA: TGTGCCACCAGCGACGGGACCTCGTGGACCGGGGAGCCGTTTTTT. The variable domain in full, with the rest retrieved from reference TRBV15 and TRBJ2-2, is DAMVIQNPRYQVTQFGKPVTLSCSQTLNHNVMYWYQQKSSQAPKLLFHYYDKDFNNEADTPDNFQSRRPNTSFCFLDIRSPGLGDTAMYLCATSDGTSWTGEPFFGEGSRLTVL.

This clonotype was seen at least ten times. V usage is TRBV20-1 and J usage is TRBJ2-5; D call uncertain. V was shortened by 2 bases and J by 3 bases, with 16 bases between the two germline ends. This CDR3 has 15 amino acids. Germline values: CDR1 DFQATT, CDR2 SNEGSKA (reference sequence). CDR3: CSARRKWVAEETQYF. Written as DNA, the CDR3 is TGCAGTGCTAGAAGGAAATGGGTGGCAGAAGAGACCCAGTACTTC.

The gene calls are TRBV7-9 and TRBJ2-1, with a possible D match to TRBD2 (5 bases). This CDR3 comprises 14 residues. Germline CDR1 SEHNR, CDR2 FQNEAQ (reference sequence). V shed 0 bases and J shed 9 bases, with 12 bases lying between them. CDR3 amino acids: CASSLASVKPEQFF. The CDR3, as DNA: TGTGCCAGCAGCTTAGCTAGCGTGAAACCTGAGCAGTTCTTC.

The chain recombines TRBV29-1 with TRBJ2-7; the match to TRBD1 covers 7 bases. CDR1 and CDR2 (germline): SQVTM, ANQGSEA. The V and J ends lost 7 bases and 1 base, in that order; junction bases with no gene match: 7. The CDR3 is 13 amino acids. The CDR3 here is CSALTGKSYEQYF. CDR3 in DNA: TGCAGCGCCCTGACAGGGAAATCCTACGAGCAGTACTTC.

This CDR3 is CASSLTGTAHGYTF. In nucleotides, the CDR3 is TGTGCCAGCAGTCTTACCGGGACGGCGCATGGCTACACCTTC. This chain connects TRBV27 to TRBJ1-2; tentative D call: TRBD1 (5 bases). This CDR3 is built from 14 residues. The V gene's germline CDR1 is MNHEY and CDR2 SMNVEV (reference sequence). Deletions cut 5 bases from V and 6 bases from J, with 16 bases between.

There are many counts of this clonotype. Here the CDR3 DNA reads TGCGCCAGCAGCCTAGGACAAATGTCAGATACGCAGTATTTT. Protein: CASSLGQMSDTQYF. This rearrangement joins TRBV5-1 to TRBJ2-3, with D perhaps matching TRBD1 (5 bases). In germline, CDR1 is SGHRS, CDR2 YFSETQ. The CDR3 is made up of 14 amino acids. Trimming removed 4 bases at V and 4 bases at J, with 13 bases between.

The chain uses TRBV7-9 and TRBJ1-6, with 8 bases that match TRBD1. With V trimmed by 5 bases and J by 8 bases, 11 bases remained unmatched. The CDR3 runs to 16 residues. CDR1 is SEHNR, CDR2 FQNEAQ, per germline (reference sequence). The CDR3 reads CASSPFRDRGHSPLHF. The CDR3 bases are TGTGCCAGCAGCCCTTTCCGCGACAGGGGACATTCACCCCTCCACTTT.